This T cell receptor (beta chain) was profiled in a study of blood T cell repertoires in COVID-19. The wider study: From T cells, B-cell-depleted T cells, or PBMCs came the material, which was cDNA or gDNA.

Sequencing used immunoSEQ multiplex PCR; TCRdb keeps in-frame clones, though not all of them. The sample lists 300,000 to 500,000 clones, roughly 90% occurring once. CDR1 is LGHNA and CDR2 is YNFKEQ in the germline V gene. V lost 0 bases to trimming and J lost 8 bases, with 13 bases between them. The CDR3 has 15 amino acids. The sequence derives from a woman aged 40 to 50 with acute COVID-19. The chain uses TRBV4-2 and TRBJ1-4, with D hard to call. The sample was PBMCs or T cells enriched from blood (not recorded which). The CDR3 DNA follows: TGTGCCAGCAGCCAAGATCCGAGGCGGATAGAAAAACTGTTTTTT. It yields the protein CASSQDPRRIEKLFF.